This T cell receptor beta chain was found in a study of CD8+ T cells in alopecia areata listed by TCRdb under 2018. The study in broad terms: Skin from C3H/HeJ donors with spontaneous alopecia (roughly 6-13 months old) was grafted onto female C3H/HeJ recipients that were roughly 6-11 weeks old. Amplification of TCRbeta CDR3 regions was done by immunoSEQ multiplex PCR using 35 Vbeta forward primers and 13 Jbeta reverse primers. Clonality in the scalp was compared among normal scalp (n=4), patchy alopecia areata scalp (n=8), and alopecia totalis/universalis scalp (n=8). Scalp tissue and sorted CD4+ and CD8+ peripheral blood T cells from patchy and totalis/universalis alopecia areata patients and from healthy controls were covered by human TCRbeta sequencing. RNA was extracted with the PAXgene miRNA kit for fixed scalp, the miRNeasy kit for PBMCs, and the RNeasy kit for mouse skin. High-throughput TCRbeta sequencing was used to examine T cell clonal expansion in alopecia areata in both the C3H/HeJ mouse model and human patients. Broader findings and caveats from the paper: Shared TCR sequences between patients were less evident than in mice, which may be partly attributable to HLA diversity in the patient population. Compared with normal scalp, lesional scalp, particularly in alopecia totalis/universalis, had higher clonality and more expanded CD8+ clones, which suggests antigenic drive. Scalp TCR repertoire analysis is complicated because resident alphabeta T cells in normal human skin are also sequenced, whereas mouse skin is dominated by gammadelta T cells.

Trimming removed 4 bases from V and 0 bases from J, leaving 11 bases between the germline ends. The cysteine opens and the phenylalanine closes a CDR3 of 14 amino acids. Shown are 30 bases from within the CDR3, in frame from base 1. The germline V gene gives CDR1 as NNHDY and CDR2 as SYVADS. Libraries were made using the immunoSEQ multiplex PCR assay. To provide template for TCR sequencing, every sample had RNA extracted and reverse transcribed into cDNA. SuperScript III was used for first-strand cDNA synthesis, primed with a 2:1 mix of oligo-dT and random hexamers. A synthetic immune receptor repertoire was used to gauge amplification bias, and whatever bias remained was removed computationally. Sequencing of the libraries was done on Illumina HiSeq using 60 bp reads that spanned the CDR3 and were read from J toward V. The original methods were these. Raw reads were preprocessed to remove errors, and CDR3 was defined according to IMGT conventions as the region from the conserved cysteine to phenylalanine. Clonality was computed by normalizing Shannon entropy by log2 of the number of productive unique TCRs and subtracting the result from 1. CD4 or CD8 identity of scalp clones was inferred by cross-referencing scalp TCRbeta sequences with sorted blood CD4 and CD8 repertoires. TCRdb mirrors the immuneACCESS table, restricted to in-frame sequences. Some clones are absent from its copies; in checked studies, under half trace to an unresolved V gene, and the reason for the others is unknown. V and J calls and clone size are given by that table; D and trimming were obtained from the DNA. This sample shows over 100,000 clones, and none of them turns up only once. The ten largest make up roughly a fifth of the sample.

This clone showed up many times. The antigen it binds to is not known. Here, both gene names and germline sequences come from the mouse. The CDR3 end is not reached by the read, which stops 4 residues before it; the germline J gene fills it in. Sample: lesional skin. In this chain, TRBV13-3 is recombined with TRBJ2-7, with TRBD2 tentatively as D gene (5 bases match). This TCR derives from a C3H/HeJ mouse with alopecia areata. This strain possesses the MHC haplotype H2-k. Here the CDR3 is given as CASSKAGSSYEQYF. Incomplete CDR3 DNA: TGTGCCAGCAGTAAGGCTGGGAGCTCCTAT.